This note documents a single TCR beta chain sequence. This clonotype has only a few counts. Its antigen is currently not known. No base quality values were provided; no much bigger clone lies one nucleotide off. TCR beta CDR3 regions were amplified from RNA transcripts for repertoire sequencing. The first round was an RT-PCR using HTBI primers with the Qiagen OneStep RT-PCR kit, and this first round was followed by a second-round multiplex PCR, then size selection and purification. The libraries underwent paired-end sequencing with 100 bp reads on an Illumina HiSeq2000. Turning to the authors' computational methods: SOAPnuke was used to process the reads, throwing out any read that had adapters, had uncalled bases, had a mean Phred below 15, or lacked an exact constant-primer or identifier match. COPE v1.2.5 was used to merge the high-quality paired reads. Clonotypes were defined as unique nucleotide sequences and were aligned to IMGT TRB V, D and J references using MiTCR v1.1. The analysis was limited to V-J combinations with a frequency above 0.0001, which together covered approximately 99% of repertoires. A TCR clonal expansion and chaos score per V-J combination was defined as the ratio of F50 clonal expansion to chaos observed in the TCRdist matrix. Welch's t-statistics and random forest were used to reduce the features to about 14 V-J combinations, which were then used as input to a naive Bayes classifier. The similarity between thyroid and blood repertoires was quantified using the Morisita-Horn index. The public reads were quality trimmed at Q25 with fastp and then assembled into clones with MiXCR by TCRdb, keeping productive beta chains. Entries are consolidated by CDR3 protein sequence, retaining the most common genes and DNA. The V and J calls reflect TCRdb's pipeline rather than the authors' work. For this sample the table gives about 550,000 distinct CDR3 sequences, of which just under 40% were detected only once. About 4.6% of the sample goes to the ten largest clones.

This entry comes from a study of Graves' ophthalmopathy and Graves' hyperthyroidism (dated by TCRdb to the late 2010s). Background for the entire study: A patient counted as having stable hyperthyroidism if there was no progression to ophthalmopathy within 18 months of follow-up. The study used TCR beta repertoire signatures to distinguish Graves' ophthalmopathy from Graves' hyperthyroidism and to predict progression to ophthalmopathy. To explore V-J signatures that distinguish ophthalmopathy from hyperthyroidism, a discovery set of 90 to 100 patients was enrolled, made up of 40 to 45 with ophthalmopathy and some 58 with stable hyperthyroidism. Following sample collection, hyperthyroidism patients were given methimazole at a starting dose of 30 mg daily, and ophthalmopathy patients were given high-dose intravenous methylprednisolone. An independent validation cohort comprised 18 hyperthyroidism patients and roughly 15 patients who later progressed from hyperthyroidism to ophthalmopathy. In total, some 140 blood samples were TCR-sequenced: some 40 ophthalmopathy, under 80 hyperthyroidism and about 17 hyperthyroidism-to-ophthalmopathy patients. T-cell repertoires of thyroid tissue and blood were compared in five or six hyperthyroidism patients.

Study-level results and caveats: Among expanded thyroid clonotypes with frequency above 0.001, most also showed up in blood, which suggests that blood repertoires may reflect the thyroid immune response. In cross-validation, the 13-signature model distinguished ophthalmopathy from stable hyperthyroidism with approximately 90% sensitivity and about 81% specificity, while in the test set the corresponding values were around 79% and 71%. Sample size was not predetermined statistically, and investigators were not blinded to group allocation. In validation, the model predicted ophthalmopathy progression with 70.59% sensitivity and roughly 72% specificity; 12 predicted patients were CT-confirmed with GO in a median of approximately 6.5 months.

Patients with hyperthyroidism were aged 18 to 65 years, had been newly diagnosed, and had a disease duration of less than 2 months. Patients with other autoimmune diseases, uncontrolled infections, pregnancy or lactation were excluded from the study. Clinical symptoms, serum thyroxine, TRAb, thyroid ultrasound and orbital computed tomography were used for diagnosis. Total RNA was extracted using Trizol reagent, and RNA quality was checked on an Agilent 2100 Bioanalyzer. The V and J ends are trimmed by 8 bases and 4 bases, leaving 9 bases between them. From cysteine to phenylalanine, the CDR3 is 13 amino acids long. The entry retains the CDR3 DNA only, 39 bases that are in frame from base 1. From the germline V gene, CDR1 is MNHEY and CDR2 is SVGAGI.

This receptor chain uses TRBV6-5 and TRBJ1-6, with a tentative D gene TRBD1 over 6 matching bases. The sample taken for sequencing was peripheral blood or thyroid tissue (not recorded which). The source is an adult man with Graves' hyperthyroidism. The nucleotide sequence reads as follows: TGTGCCAGCCAGGGGATTTATAATTCACCCCTCCACTTT. Translated, it gives CASQGIYNSPLHF.